The 6 T cell receptor beta chains below all came from one sample that was sequenced in a study of blood T cells in healthy people across ages. Next came a second PCR, run for about 7 to 12 cycles, which used a sample-barcoded 5' primer along with a J-beta primer mix. Via MiXCR, TCRdb re-called the 5' RACE reads, giving one row per CDR3 protein. The table shows about 780,000 distinct CDR3 sequences, with about half occurring only once. Sequencing was performed on blood. The receptors come from a man at least 80 years old in good health.

The V and J genes are TRBV7-2 and TRBJ2-1; no clear D. This CDR3 is 16 amino acids long. V lost 3 bases, J lost 2 bases, and 14 bases lay in between. The V gene's germline CDR1 is SGHTA and CDR2 FQGNSA. CDR3 amino acids: CASSLAGKGPYNEQFF. The CDR3 nucleotides are TGTGCCAGCAGCTTGGCCGGAAAAGGACCCTACAATGAGCAGTTCTTC. Variable domain in full (rest from reference TRBV7-2 and TRBJ2-1): GAGVSQSPSNKVTEKGKDVELRCDPISGHTALYWYRQSLGQGLEFLIYFQGNSAPDKSGLPSDRFSAERTGGSVSTLTIQRTQQEDSAVYLCASSLAGKGPYNEQFFGPGTRLTVL.

The V call is TRBV10-3, the J call TRBJ1-3; the D is unclear. CDR3 size: 18 residues. Trimming took off 4 bases at V and 0 bases at J, with 19 bases between the two ends. Germline V gene data show CDR1 as ENHRY and CDR2 as SYGVKD. CDR3 in amino acids: CAISGNLRGASSGNTIYF. For the CDR3, the DNA is TGTGCCATCAGTGGTAACCTACGCGGAGCAAGCTCTGGAAACACCATATATTTT.

In this sample, this clonotype turned up once. This chain uses TRBV29-1 with TRBJ2-2; the D is unclear. Between the trimmed V and J ends, which lost 0 bases and 9 bases, there was a span of 14 bases. The CDR3 has 14 amino acids. Germline V gene lookup returns CDR1 SQVTM and CDR2 ANQGSEA. CDR3 residues: CSVEDPWKARELFF. The CDR3 nucleotides read TGCAGCGTTGAAGATCCATGGAAGGCCAGGGAGCTGTTTTTT.

The rearrangement links TRBV24-1 to TRBJ2-1; 8 bases agree with TRBD2. The CDR3 is 17 amino acids. Losses at the gene ends were 1 base for V and 0 bases for J; bases not matched to a gene: 4. The germline CDR1 and CDR2 sequences are KGHDR and SFDVKD. CDR3 sequence reads: CATSDFTSGSSYNEQFF. The CDR3 region has the DNA TGTGCCACCAGTGATTTCACTAGCGGCAGCTCCTACAATGAGCAGTTCTTC.

The chain employs TRBV24-1 and TRBJ2-1; 9 bases agree with TRBD2. Germline V CDR1 and CDR2: KGHDR, SFDVKD. The trim removed 7 bases at V and 7 bases at J, leaving 13 bases unmatched. The CDR3 covers 16 residues. The CDR3 region is CATSTTREGLSNEQFF. In nucleotides, the CDR3 is TGTGCCACCAGCACAACGCGGGAGGGCCTTTCTAATGAGCAGTTCTTC.

The chain joins TRBV20-1 to TRBJ2-1; 7 bases are shared with TRBD2. V dropped 0 bases and J dropped 1; count of bases not matched to a gene: 12. This CDR3 comprises 18 residues. Per germline, CDR1 DFQATT and CDR2 SNEGSKA (reference sequence). The chain's CDR3 is CSARDRPSRGRSYNEQFF. The CDR3 DNA reads TGCAGTGCTAGAGATCGTCCGTCGCGCGGGAGATCCTACAATGAGCAGTTCTTC.